These 14 T cell receptor beta chains were all obtained from the same sample, sequenced in a study of T cells in Graves' hyperthyroidism and ophthalmopathy. RNA transcripts were the template for amplifying TCR beta CDR3 regions. In the first-round RT-PCR of the TCR CDR3, the HTBI primer set was used. A single record per CDR3 protein comes from TCRdb applying MiXCR to the multiplex PCR reads. This sample has a few hundred thousand distinct CDR3 sequences; 15% to 20% occur once, and the top ten carry 17%. Material: blood. The receptors stem from a young woman with Graves' ophthalmopathy.

Turning to this clonotype: A much larger clone lies a single base off, so this may be a read error. The chain couples TRBV6-1 to TRBJ2-3; 11 positions agree with TRBD2. There are 15 residues in the CDR3. Looked up from germline, CDR1 is MNHNS and CDR2 is SASEGT. Trimming cost V 5 bases and J 2 bases; bases outside gene matches: 3. The DNA for the CDR3 is TGTGCCAGCAGTTTGACTAGCGGGAACACAGATACGCAGTATTTT. Translating it yields CASSLTSGNTDTQYF.

In this sample, this clonotype turned up many times. The chain is built from TRBV27 and TRBJ1-2, with a tentative D call TRBD1 (5 bases). The CDR3 has 10 amino acids. Germline assignment: CDR1 MNHEY and CDR2 SMNVEV (reference sequence). Trimming took 8 bases from V and 13 from J, leaving 14 bases between them. DNA for the CDR3: TGTGCCAGCCAGGGCCTTACGCTCACCTTC. Its translation is CASQGLTLTF.

The gene calls are TRBV27 and TRBJ2-1; 7 bases fit TRBD2. The CDR3 covers 15 residues. V shed 7 bases, J shed 8 bases, and the junction held 14 bases outside the gene matches. Germline V lookup: CDR1 MNHEY, CDR2 SMNVEV (reference sequence). CDR3 sequence reads: CASTLSRSGIYEQFF. The CDR3 bases are TGTGCCAGCACCCTATCGAGGAGCGGGATTTATGAGCAGTTCTTC.

This clonotype occurred a few times. The J gene is TRBJ2-2, the V gene TRBV20-1; D may match TRBD1 or TRBD2 (5 bases each). The germline gives CDR1 DFQATT, CDR2 SNEGSKA (reference sequence). There are 14 residues in the CDR3. V lost 0 bases to trimming and J lost 7 bases, with 12 bases between them. The CDR3 region is CSARDGRDLGELFF. CDR3 coding DNA: TGCAGTGCTAGAGACGGCCGGGACCTCGGGGAGCTGTTTTTT.

As concerns this clonotype: A read error may be the cause here, since a much bigger clone is one base away. This chain links TRBV18 with TRBJ1-5; D uncertain. Germline loops: CDR1 KGHSH, CDR2 LQKENI. V lost 3 bases, J lost 5 bases, and 8 bases lay in between. The CDR3 loop spans 13 amino acids. CDR3 residues: CASSPLTDQPQHF. In DNA form, the CDR3 reads TGTGCCAGCTCACCTCTTACGGATCAGCCCCAGCATTTT.

This clonotype was counted at least ten times. The rearrangement uses TRBV12-3 or TRBV12-4 and TRBJ1-1; D is ambiguous. The V end was cut by 3 bases, the J end by 2 bases, with 7 bases between. The CDR3 spans 13 residues. The CDR3 bases are TGTGCCAGCAGTTTCCCGGATAACACTGAAGCTTTCTTT. It is translated as CASSFPDNTEAFF.

The sample holds one count of this clonotype. One end of the junction does not line up with germline, which may come from a read error. The V and J genes are TRBV7-2 and TRBJ2-6; TRBD1 is a possible D gene (5 bases). This CDR3 spans 15 amino acids. Germline V gene sequence: CDR1 SGHTA, CDR2 FQGNSA. Here the CDR3 DNA reads TGTGCCAGCAGCTTATCGGGCTCTGGGGCCAGCGTCCTGACTTTC. It codes for CASSLSGSGASVLTF.

This clonotype was observed many times. The gene calls are TRBV28 and TRBJ1-1; a weak D match, TRBD1 (6 bases). Deletions cut 3 bases from V and 5 bases from J, with 13 bases between. The CDR3 runs to 14 residues. Germline CDR1 is MDHEN and CDR2 is SYDVKM. The chain's CDR3 is CASSFEGGWTEAFF. DNA of the CDR3: TGTGCCAGCAGTTTCGAAGGGGGTTGGACTGAAGCTTTCTTT.

The V and J genes are TRBV7-8 and TRBJ1-5, with no clear D. The germline V and J ends were trimmed by 5 bases and 7 bases, with 15 bases remaining between them. The CDR3 covers 14 residues. From germline, CDR1 is SGHVS and CDR2 FQNEAQ. The CDR3 here is CASSPHSRRQPQHF. The CDR3 region has the DNA TGTGCCAGCAGCCCCCATAGTAGACGGCAGCCCCAGCATTTT.

V is TRBV20-1 and J is TRBJ1-1; 8 positions agree with TRBD1. Germline lookup yields CDR1 DFQATT and CDR2 SNEGSKA (reference sequence). V lost 3 bases to trimming and J lost 5 bases; unmatched junction nucleotides: 5. The length of the CDR3 is 13 residues. The CDR3 region has the DNA TGCAGTGCTAGGGACAGGGTAGAAACTGAAGCTTTCTTT. As protein: CSARDRVETEAFF.

The chain is built from TRBV7-9 and TRBJ1-4; 10 bases align to TRBD1. V trimming: 5 bases; J trimming: 2 bases; junction bases outside the gene matches: 5. This CDR3 contains 16 residues. Looked up from germline, CDR1 is SEHNR and CDR2 is FQNEAQ (reference sequence). CDR3 protein: CASSKSDRGTNEKLFF. The CDR3 nucleotides are TGTGCCAGCAGCAAGTCGGACAGGGGGACTAATGAAAAACTGTTTTTT.

This clonotype was observed many times. This sequence joins TRBV11-2 and TRBJ2-7, with D perhaps TRBD1 (5 bases). V lost 3 bases, J lost 7 bases, and 13 bases lay in between. The CDR3 has 13 amino acids. Per the germline V gene, CDR1 is SGHAT and CDR2 is FQNNGV. The CDR3 here is CASSLGFAGEQYF. The CDR3 DNA is TGTGCCAGCAGCTTGGGTTTCGCAGGGGAGCAGTACTTC.

This clonotype was seen ten or more times. This rearrangement joins TRBV5-1 to TRBJ2-1; possibly TRBD2 for D (6 bases). Germline loops: CDR1 SGHRS, CDR2 YFSETQ. This CDR3 is built from 14 residues. Deletions cut 0 bases from V and 8 bases from J, with 12 bases between. CDR3 in DNA: TGCGCCAGCAGCTTGGTGGCGGGAAGCGATGAGCAGTTCTTC. Residues: CASSLVAGSDEQFF.

Ten or more counts support this clonotype. The J gene is TRBJ1-1, the V gene TRBV28; D ambiguous. CDR1 is MDHEN and CDR2 is SYDVKM in the germline V gene. The CDR3 is 13 residues long. Trimming pared 6 bases from V and 0 bases from J, leaving 8 bases between. CDR3: CASRAALNTEAFF. The CDR3 DNA sequence: TGTGCCAGCAGGGCTGCCCTGAACACTGAAGCTTTCTTT.